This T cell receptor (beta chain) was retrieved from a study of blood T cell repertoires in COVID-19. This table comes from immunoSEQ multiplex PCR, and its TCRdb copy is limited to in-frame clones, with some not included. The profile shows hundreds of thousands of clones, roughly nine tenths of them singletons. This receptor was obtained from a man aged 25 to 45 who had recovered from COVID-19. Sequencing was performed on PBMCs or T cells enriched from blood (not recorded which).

CDR3 DNA sequence: TGTGCCAGTAGTCTCGGACTAGCGGAGCCCGGCCAGTACTTC. Amino acid sequence: CASSLGLAEPGQYF. V usage is TRBV19 and J usage is TRBJ2-5, with 10 bases lining up with TRBD2. Trimming took 5 bases from V and 10 from J; bases not matched to a gene: 10. The CDR3 runs to 14 residues. CDR1 is LNHDA, CDR2 SQIVND, per germline (reference sequence).